This T cell receptor (beta chain) stems from a study of T cell repertoires in cytomegalovirus infection. From the reads, TCRdb called clonotypes with MiXCR, one entry per CDR3 protein. The table records 600,000 to 800,000 distinct CDR3 sequences, 24% of them present only once. This CDR3 region has 15 residues. The germline gives CDR1 DFQATT, CDR2 SNEGSKA (reference sequence). The V end was cut by 8 bases, the J end by 0 bases, with 19 bases between. This clonotype was seen a handful of times. Sequenced material: CD8+ T cells from PBMCs. This TCR was sampled from a human donor in good health (CMV status not recorded). Some clones in this sample may be carry-over from other donors' samples. This rearrangement joins TRBV20-1 to TRBJ1-2; TRBD1 is a possible D gene (6 bases). CDR3 DNA: TGCAGTAGGAGAGGTCGGGACACATCTAACTATGGCTACACCTTC. This encodes CSRRGRDTSNYGYTF.